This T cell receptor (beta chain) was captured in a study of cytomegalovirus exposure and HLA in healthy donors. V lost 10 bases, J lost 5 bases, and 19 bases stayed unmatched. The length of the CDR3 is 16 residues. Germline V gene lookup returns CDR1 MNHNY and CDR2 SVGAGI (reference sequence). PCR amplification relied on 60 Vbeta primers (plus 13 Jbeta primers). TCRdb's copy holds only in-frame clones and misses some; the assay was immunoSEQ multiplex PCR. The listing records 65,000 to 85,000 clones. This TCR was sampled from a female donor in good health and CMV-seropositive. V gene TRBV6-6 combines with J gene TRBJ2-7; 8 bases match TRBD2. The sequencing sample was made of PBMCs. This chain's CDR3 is CATGGGRTSELHEQYF. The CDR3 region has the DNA TGTGCCACCGGGGGCGGGAGGACCTCCGAACTCCACGAGCAGTACTTC.